Reported below is one TCR beta chain. The data are from a study of blood T cell repertoires in COVID-19. The wider study: Donors in the United States, Italy and Spain gave samples during acute or convalescent COVID-19.

Original processing notes: From reference gene primer amplification, estimates of nucleated cell counts were derived. Profiling relied on immunoSEQ multiplex PCR, and the TCRdb table lists in-frame clones only, not all of them. That table gives V, J and clone size, and the DNA gave D and trimming. There are about 98,000 clones in the sample; around 90% occur only once, and 4% to 5.5% lies in the top ten. Recruited during active infection, patients (from Seattle) were subsequently followed longitudinally. The CDR3 has 15 residues. V gave up 0 bases and J gave up 4 bases; unmatched junction bases: 5. The germline V gene encodes CDR1 SGHKS and CDR2 YYEKEE (reference sequence).

V and J are TRBV5-5 and TRBJ1-2, with 8 bases that match TRBD1. The sequence derives from a woman in her 50s with COVID-19, enrolled during active disease. The source material was peripheral blood. The chain's CDR3 is CASSLGTGPGYGYTF. DNA for the CDR3: TGTGCCAGCAGCTTGGGGACAGGGCCGGGCTATGGCTACACCTTC.